The 16 T cell receptor beta chains given below trace back to one sample, sequenced in a study of OX40 agonist ivuxolimab in advanced cancers. Libraries were prepared by immunoSEQ multiplex PCR; TCRdb keeps only in-frame clonotypes and omits some of them. This table has tens of thousands of clones, around 74% appearing once. Source: CD4+ or CD8+ T cells sorted from blood, taken in a trial of the OX40 agonist ivuxolimab. All receptors come from an adult with an advanced solid tumor such as melanoma, head and neck, liver or kidney cancer.

The chain combines TRBV21-1 with TRBJ2-7; TRBD1 is the table's D call, not checked against the DNA. TRBV21-1 is labeled a pseudogene. The CDR3 covers 13 residues. The CDR3 sequence is CANSTTEYYEQYF. The DNA of the CDR3 is TGTGCCAATTCAACGACAGAGTACTACGAGCAGTACTTC.

The J gene is TRBJ2-7, the V gene TRBV13; either TRBD1 or TRBD2 may fit D (5 bases each). The CDR3 is made up of 14 amino acids. Germline V CDR1 and CDR2: PRHDT, FYEKMQ (reference sequence). The V end lost 6 bases, the J end lost 2 bases, and 14 bases lay between the germline ends. CDR3 loop: CASRRGPKPYEQYF. CDR3 bases: TGTGCCAGCAGAAGGGGACCTAAACCCTACGAGCAGTACTTC.

Concerning this clone: Other nucleotide sequences from this sample produce the same CDR3. The rearrangement uses TRBV7-3 and TRBJ2-3, with 11 positions matching TRBD2. CDR1 SGHTA and CDR2 FQGTGA come from the germline V gene. There are 16 residues in the CDR3. J gave up 0 bases and V 4 bases, and 3 bases lay outside the gene matches. CDR3 in amino acids: CASSSGTSGSTDTQYF. CDR3 nucleotides: TGTGCCAGCAGCTCCGGGACTAGCGGAAGCACAGATACGCAGTATTTT. The full variable domain, completed using reference TRBV7-3 and TRBJ2-3, is GAGVSQTPSNKVTEKGKYVELRCDPISGHTALYWYRQSLGQGPEFLIYFQGTGAADDSGLPNDRFFAVRPEGSVSTLKIQRTERGDSAVYLCASSSGTSGSTDTQYFGPGTRLTVL.

The chain uses TRBV4-1 and TRBJ2-1; 9 bases are shared with TRBD2. The germline CDR1 and CDR2 sequences are MGHRA and YSYEKL. The CDR3 extends over 14 amino acids. The trim removed 0 bases at V and 8 bases at J, leaving 2 bases unmatched. CDR3 sequence reads: CASSQERLADEQFF. The CDR3 nucleotides read TGCGCCAGCAGCCAAGAAAGACTAGCGGATGAGCAGTTCTTC.

The count of this clone is one. The V gene is TRBV5-1, the J gene TRBJ1-1, with a tentative D call TRBD1 (5 bases). The CDR3 totals 15 residues. V shed 4 bases and J shed 3 bases, with 16 bases lying between them. CDR1 and CDR2 from the germline V gene are SGHRS and YFSETQ. The DNA of the CDR3 is TGCGCCAGCAGCGCCGGAGGAGGGACTGACACTGAAGCTTTCTTT. Amino acids: CASSAGGGTDTEAFF.

V is TRBV5-5 and J is TRBJ1-2; D is possibly TRBD1 (6 bases). V was trimmed by 0 bases and J by 6 bases, leaving 9 bases between them. This CDR3 spans 13 amino acids. Germline V gene lookup returns CDR1 SGHKS and CDR2 YYEKEE (reference sequence). The CDR3 region is CASSLVQGHGYTF. CDR3 nucleotides: TGTGCCAGCAGCTTGGTACAGGGACATGGCTACACCTTC.

The chain couples TRBV11-2 to TRBJ2-3; perhaps TRBD2 as D (6 bases). V was trimmed by 1 base and J by 4 bases, leaving 12 bases between them. Germline loops: CDR1 SGHAT, CDR2 FQNNGV. This CDR3 has 15 residues. CDR3 amino acids: CASSLGGRYADTQYF. CDR3 nucleotides: TGTGCCAGCAGCTTAGGTGGGAGGTACGCAGATACGCAGTATTTT.

This clone occurred once. The chain recombines TRBV7-8 with TRBJ1-1; unclear D gene. Germline CDR1 reads SGHVS; CDR2 reads FQNEAQ. This CDR3 is built from 11 residues. Trimming took 8 bases from V and 1 from J, leaving 5 bases between them. CDR3 sequence (DNA): TGTGCCAGCCTCGAGAACACTGAAGCTTTCTTT. It codes for CASLENTEAFF. Based on the CDR3 plus reference TRBV7-8 and TRBJ1-1, the full variable domain is GAGVSQSPRYKVAKRGQDVALRCDPISGHVSLFWYQQALGQGPEFLTYFQNEAQLDKSGLPSDRFFAERPEGSVSTLKIQRTQQEDSAVYLCASLENTEAFFGQGTRLTVV.

CDR3: CAFLLLGAPGDYGYTF. CDR3 DNA sequence: TGTGCCTTCCTCCTCCTCGGGGCCCCCGGTGACTATGGCTACACCTTC. The chain carries TRBV30 and TRBJ1-2, with a possible D match to TRBD1 (5 bases). Germline CDR1 is GTSNPN and CDR2 is SVGIG (reference sequence). The CDR3 length is 16 residues. Trimming pared 7 bases from V and 3 bases from J, leaving 24 bases between.

This chain connects TRBV29-1 to TRBJ2-3; 11 nucleotides match TRBD1. Germline trimming cut 8 bases from V and 2 bases from J; bases unmatched to any gene: 12. Germline V gene data show CDR1 as SQVTM and CDR2 as ANQGSEA. The CDR3 runs to 16 residues. CDR3 in DNA: TGCAGCACCACTGCCGGGACAGGGGGTGTCACAGATACGCAGTATTTT. Amino acid sequence: CSTTAGTGGVTDTQYF.

The genes are TRBV28 and TRBJ2-7; 9 bases are a match to TRBD1. The CDR3 consists of 15 residues. Germline CDR1 is MDHEN and CDR2 is SYDVKM. The V gene end was trimmed by 5 bases and the J gene end by 1 base; junction bases not matched to a gene: 6. CDR3: CASSTIGTGSYEQYF. DNA of the CDR3: TGTGCCAGCAGTACTATAGGGACAGGGTCCTACGAGCAGTACTTC.

This clone came up a few times. The J gene is TRBJ2-1, the V gene TRBV19; tentative D call: TRBD1 (6 bases). The germline CDR1 and CDR2 sequences are LNHDA and SQIVND (reference sequence). The germline V and J ends were trimmed by 10 bases and 6 bases, with 13 bases remaining between them. The CDR3 spans 12 residues. The CDR3 coding sequence is TGTGCCACTAGACAGGACCTCAATGAGCAGTTCTTC. Translating gives CATRQDLNEQFF.

The chain uses TRBV5-6 and TRBJ1-2, with 7 bases lining up with TRBD1. V was pared by 3 bases and J by 2 bases, with 4 bases of the junction left unmatched. Germline-derived CDR1 and CDR2 are SGHDT and YYEEEE. This CDR3 comprises 14 residues. The CDR3 DNA follows: TGTGCCAGCAGCTCCGGGACAGCAAACTATGGCTACACCTTC. Protein: CASSSGTANYGYTF.

The chain links TRBV5-5 to TRBJ1-1; 12 bases line up with TRBD1. J gave up 4 bases and V 0 bases, and 10 bases lay outside the gene matches. CDR1 and CDR2 from the germline V gene are SGHKS and YYEKEE (reference sequence). This CDR3 contains 18 residues. CDR3: CASSLGPGQGARGTEAFF. The DNA for the CDR3 is TGTGCCAGCAGCTTGGGTCCGGGACAGGGGGCGCGGGGCACTGAAGCTTTCTTT.

The V call is TRBV7-9, the J call TRBJ1-1; D ambiguous. This CDR3 has 17 amino acids. Looked up from germline, CDR1 is SEHNR and CDR2 is FQNEAQ (reference sequence). Trimming removed 7 bases from V and 0 bases from J, with 21 bases in between. CDR3 DNA sequence: TGTGCCAGCAACACTTATAAGGGCCCGGGGTTGAACACTGAAGCTTTCTTT. Its protein product is CASNTYKGPGLNTEAFF.

The chain links TRBV5-4 to TRBJ1-2, with 7 positions matching TRBD1. Unmatched junction bases numbered 8, after V lost 6 bases and J lost 6 bases. The CDR3 totals 13 residues. Germline assignment: CDR1 SGHNT and CDR2 YYREEE (reference sequence). CDR3 region: CASNGQEGHGYTF. CDR3 DNA: TGTGCCAGCAACGGACAGGAAGGGCATGGCTACACCTTC.